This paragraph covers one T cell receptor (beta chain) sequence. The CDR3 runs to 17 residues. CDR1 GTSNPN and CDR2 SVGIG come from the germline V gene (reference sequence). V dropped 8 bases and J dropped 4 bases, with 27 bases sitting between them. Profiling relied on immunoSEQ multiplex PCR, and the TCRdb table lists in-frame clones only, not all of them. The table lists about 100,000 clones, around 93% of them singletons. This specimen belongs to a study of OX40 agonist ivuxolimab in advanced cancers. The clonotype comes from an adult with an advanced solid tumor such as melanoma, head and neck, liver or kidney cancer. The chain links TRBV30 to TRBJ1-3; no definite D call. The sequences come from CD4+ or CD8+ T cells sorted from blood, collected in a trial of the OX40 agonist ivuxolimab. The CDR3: CAGKPLSGLLLGNTIYF. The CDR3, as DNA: TGTGCCGGGAAACCCTTGTCAGGACTGCTGTTGGGAAACACCATATATTTT. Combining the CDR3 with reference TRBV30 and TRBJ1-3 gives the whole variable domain SQTIHQWPATLVQPVGSPLSLECTVEGTSNPNLYWYRQAAGRGLQLLFYSVGIGQISSEVPQNLSASRPQDRQFILSSKKLLLSDSGFYLCAGKPLSGLLLGNTIYFGEGSWLTVV.